This T cell receptor beta chain was obtained from a study of vaccination effects on CD4 cells after COVID-19. Study details: Samples that were drawn after vaccination came a median of 72 days after the second dose. Cultures of fewer than 2.5 million PBMC per well contained 8 to 10 IU/ml IL-2 plus 10 ug/ml peptides.

At the end of 9 to 11 days of culture, CD4+ T cells were isolated. Each participant received a vaccine that was either BNT162b2 or mRNA-1273, given as two doses. Negative nucleocapsid antibody tests before and after vaccination confirmed no previous SARS-CoV-2 infection. The authors replaced half the medium with IL-2 medium on days 3 and 7. This clone was observed a few times. What it binds is unknown. Germline V gives CDR1 SGHTA, CDR2 FQGTGA. The CDR3 length is 14 residues. V gave up 5 bases and J gave up 2 bases, with 12 bases separating them. Profiled with immunoSEQ multiplex PCR; TCRdb holds only in-frame clones, not every one. The sample has under 70,000 clones; 70% to 85% are singletons.

The clonotype comes from a human donor who received a COVID-19 vaccine. This sequence joins TRBV7-3 and TRBJ1-1; possible D gene TRBD1, 6 bases. This material consisted of CD4+ T cells from PBMCs cultured without peptide, taken after COVID-19 vaccination. As DNA, the CDR3 is TGTGCCAGCAGCGCTGGGACAACTAACACTGAAGCTTTCTTT. Its protein is CASSAGTTNTEAFF. Full variable domain (outside the CDR3, taken from reference TRBV7-3 and TRBJ1-1): GAGVSQTPSNKVTEKGKYVELRCDPISGHTALYWYRQSLGQGPEFLIYFQGTGAADDSGLPNDRFFAVRPEGSVSTLKIQRTERGDSAVYLCASSAGTTNTEAFFGQGTRLTVV.